Each of the 28 T cell receptor beta chains below was sequenced from the same sample in a study of cytomegalovirus exposure and HLA in healthy donors. The PCR had 60 Vbeta and 13 Jbeta primers. Method: immunoSEQ multiplex PCR; TCRdb's copy keeps in-frame clones and lacks some. Here the sample spans 100,000 to 150,000 clones, more than 60% being singletons. The sample comprised PBMCs. These TCRs come from a woman in her fifties or sixties in good health and CMV-seropositive.

The chain has TRBV30 and TRBJ1-5; 12 bases map to TRBD1. The CDR3 contains 16 residues. CDR1 GTSNPN and CDR2 SVGIG come from the germline V gene (reference sequence). With 3 bases clipped from V and 6 bases from J, the junction kept 9 bases outside the gene matches. Here the CDR3 reads CAWSRPGTGGRQPQHF. In nucleotides, the CDR3 is TGTGCCTGGAGCCGTCCCGGGACAGGGGGCCGTCAGCCCCAGCATTTT.

V gene TRBV7-2 combines with J gene TRBJ2-5, with TRBD2 matching over 10 bases. CDR1 is SGHTA, CDR2 FQGNSA, per germline. V lost 5 bases, J lost 5 bases, and 5 bases stayed unmatched. The CDR3 sequence is 14 residues long. The CDR3, as DNA: TGTGCCAGCAGCACCCGGACTAGCGGCGAGACCCAGTACTTC. This encodes CASSTRTSGETQYF.

The V gene is TRBV6-5, the J gene TRBJ2-1, with D possibly matching TRBD1 (5 bases). The length of the CDR3 is 15 residues. V was cut by 2 bases and J by 6 bases, with 14 bases left in between. CDR1 is MNHEY, CDR2 SVGAGI, per germline. CDR3 nucleotides: TGTGCCAGCAGTTACAGTCGGCAGGGAACCAATGAGCAGTTCTTC. It yields the protein CASSYSRQGTNEQFF.

The rearrangement joins TRBV7-3 to TRBJ1-3, with D maybe TRBD1 (5 bases). Germline assignment: CDR1 SGHTA and CDR2 FQGTGA. The CDR3 consists of 15 residues. The V end was cut by 6 bases, the J end by 4 bases, with 16 bases between. CDR3 nucleotide sequence: TGTGCCAGCAGACATTGGCAGGGATCAGGAAACACCATATATTTT. Its protein product is CASRHWQGSGNTIYF.

This clone was detected once. This chain connects TRBV30 to TRBJ1-1, with a weak D call TRBD1 (5 bases). Germline assignment: CDR1 GTSNPN and CDR2 SVGIG (reference sequence). Trimming removed 7 bases at V and 4 bases at J, with 25 bases between. The CDR3 consists of 16 residues. CDR3 sequence reads: CALEEQASKRGTEAFF. The CDR3 DNA is TGTGCCTTGGAAGAACAGGCATCTAAAAGGGGCACTGAAGCTTTCTTT.

The rearrangement links TRBV6-1 to TRBJ2-3; 7 positions match TRBD1. The CDR3 runs 14 residues. CDR1 and CDR2 from the germline V gene are MNHNS and SASEGT. V lost 5 bases, J lost 1 base, and 3 bases stayed unmatched. CDR3 in amino acids: CASSPGTGTDTQYF. The CDR3 nucleotides are TGTGCCAGCAGTCCCGGGACAGGCACAGATACGCAGTATTTT.

The chain is built from TRBV4-1 and TRBJ2-7; D may be TRBD2 (6 bases). The germline CDR1 and CDR2 sequences are MGHRA and YSYEKL. This CDR3 contains 13 residues. The V and J ends lost 1 base and 11 bases respectively, with 15 bases between them. The DNA of the CDR3 is TGCGCCAGCAGCCAAGCTGGGCGGGGACCCGAGTACTTC. Encoded protein: CASSQAGRGPEYF.

This clone was counted a single time. This chain joins TRBV11-2 and TRBJ1-1; no reliable D call. Germline values: CDR1 SGHAT, CDR2 FQNNGV. The CDR3 has 16 residues. The V gene lost 5 bases and the J gene lost 3 bases, with 19 bases spanning the gap. The CDR3 spells CASSPITVRQYTEAFF. In DNA, the CDR3 is TGTGCCAGCAGCCCTATAACGGTGCGGCAGTACACTGAAGCTTTCTTT.

V is TRBV5-1 and J is TRBJ2-1; TRBD2 matches at 11 bases. Germline CDR1 is SGHRS and CDR2 is YFSETQ. The junction had 11 bases not matched to a gene; V was cut back by 0 bases and J by 15 bases. The CDR3 is 15 residues long. In nucleotides, the CDR3 is TGCGCCAGCAGCTTGGATCTAGCGGGAGGCTTATTGGGGTTCTTC. Its translation is CASSLDLAGGLLGFF.

This clone was observed a few times. The chain employs TRBV30 and TRBJ2-5, with D perhaps matching TRBD2 (6 bases). This CDR3 has 14 residues. Trimming took off 2 bases at V and 2 bases at J, with 12 bases between the two ends. Germline V lookup: CDR1 GTSNPN, CDR2 SVGIG (reference sequence). The CDR3 protein is CAWSSSGYQETQYF. CDR3 sequence (DNA): TGTGCCTGGAGTTCGAGCGGGTATCAAGAGACCCAGTACTTC.

The count of this clone is one. The V and J genes are TRBV7-9 and TRBJ2-7, with D perhaps matching TRBD1 (6 bases). Trimming shortened V by 2 bases and J by 3 bases, and 11 bases separated the two germline ends. The CDR3 sequence is 14 residues long. The germline CDR1 and CDR2 sequences are SEHNR and FQNEAQ (reference sequence). DNA for the CDR3: TGTGCCAGCAGCTTACCGGGACAAGACTACGAGCAGTACTTC. Protein product: CASSLPGQDYEQYF.

J is TRBJ2-1 and V is TRBV11-1; possibly TRBD2 for D (5 bases). Germline CDR1 reads SGHAT; CDR2 reads FQDESV (reference sequence). The CDR3 consists of 14 residues. Trimming stripped 0 bases from V and 2 bases from J, with 5 bases between. The CDR3 DNA follows: TGTGCCAGCAGCTTAGCTAGCGCCTACAATGAGCAGTTCTTC. Amino acid sequence: CASSLASAYNEQFF.

This chain joins TRBV2 and TRBJ2-2, with TRBD1 matching over 11 bases. The trim removed 8 bases at V and 6 bases at J, leaving 8 bases unmatched. This CDR3 is built from 15 residues. CDR1 and CDR2 (germline): SNHLY, FYNNEI. CDR3 in DNA: TGTGCCAGCGGAGGACAGGGGGCTTTTGCCGGGGAGCTGTTTTTT. This gives the protein CASGGQGAFAGELFF.

The V and J genes are TRBV5-1 and TRBJ1-6; 9 bases match TRBD1. Losses at the gene ends were 2 bases for V and 8 bases for J; bases not matched to a gene: 5. The CDR3 consists of 15 residues. Germline CDR1 and CDR2: SGHRS and YFSETQ. CDR3 nucleotide sequence: TGCGCCAGCAGCTTTGGACAGGGGAGGGATTCACCCCTCCACTTT. Translated: CASSFGQGRDSPLHF. Full variable domain (rest looked up from reference TRBV5-1 and TRBJ1-6): KAGVTQTPRYLIKTRGQQVTLSCSPISGHRSVSWYQQTPGQGLQFLFEYFSETQRNKGNFPGRFSGRQFSNSRSEMNVSTLELGDSALYLCASSFGQGRDSPLHFGNGTRLTVT.

The chain recombines TRBV27 with TRBJ2-3, with TRBD2 identical over 9 bases. This CDR3 contains 17 residues. Germline loops: CDR1 MNHEY, CDR2 SMNVEV (reference sequence). The trim removed 6 bases at V and 2 bases at J, leaving 12 bases unmatched. The CDR3 is CASSLGPGTSLTDTQYF. The CDR3 coding sequence is TGTGCCAGCAGCCTTGGGCCGGGGACTAGCCTCACAGATACGCAGTATTTT.

The chain combines TRBV15 with TRBJ2-7; possibly TRBD2 for D (5 bases). V dropped 0 bases and J dropped 3 bases, with 6 bases sitting between them. CDR1 is LNHNV and CDR2 is YYDKDF in the germline V gene (reference sequence). The CDR3 totals 13 residues. The CDR3 DNA sequence: TGTGCCACCAGCAGAGATCGGGGCTACGAGCAGTACTTC. This codes for CATSRDRGYEQYF.

The chain uses TRBV29-1 and TRBJ2-7, with TRBD1 matching 9 bases. CDR1 is SQVTM, CDR2 ANQGSEA, per germline. The CDR3 extends over 12 amino acids. After removal of 7 bases from V and 4 bases from J, the junction contained 5 bases not matched to a gene. The CDR3 spells CSALDRGYEQYF. In DNA, the CDR3 is TGCAGCGCCTTGGACAGGGGATACGAGCAGTACTTC.

The rearrangement links TRBV30 to TRBJ1-1; possibly TRBD1 for D (5 bases). Germline values: CDR1 GTSNPN, CDR2 SVGIG (reference sequence). The length of the CDR3 is 13 residues. V was trimmed by 0 bases and J by 5 bases, leaving 10 bases between them. The CDR3 reads CAWSVLGGTEAFF. Here the CDR3 DNA reads TGTGCCTGGAGTGTATTGGGGGGGACTGAAGCTTTCTTT.

The chain is built from TRBV30 and TRBJ2-7; perhaps TRBD2 as D (7 bases). The CDR3 spans 14 residues. Germline CDR1 GTSNPN, CDR2 SVGIG (reference sequence). Between the trimmed V and J ends, which lost 0 bases and 7 bases, there was a span of 16 bases. The CDR3, as DNA: TGTGCCTGGAGTGTAACTGGGGGGGCTGGGGAGCAGTACTTC. Amino acid sequence: CAWSVTGGAGEQYF.

This clone was counted many times. This chain uses TRBV7-9 with TRBJ1-2; 10 nucleotides align to TRBD1. This CDR3 spans 14 amino acids. Trimming cost V 2 bases and J 6 bases; bases outside gene matches: 3. CDR1 is SEHNR and CDR2 is FQNEAQ in the germline V gene (reference sequence). CDR3 DNA sequence: TGTGCCAGCAGCTTAACCGGACAGGGGGATGGCTACACCTTC. Amino acids: CASSLTGQGDGYTF.

The CDR3 spells CASSDGTGGGFYGYTF. The CDR3 coding sequence is TGTGCCAGCAGCGACGGGACAGGGGGCGGTTTCTATGGCTACACCTTC. The V gene is TRBV5-6, the J gene TRBJ1-2, with TRBD1 matching 12 bases. The trim removed 4 bases at V and 4 bases at J, leaving 8 bases unmatched. Germline CDR1 is SGHDT and CDR2 is YYEEEE. CDR3 size: 16 residues.

This chain uses TRBV2 with TRBJ1-5; 7 positions match TRBD1. Germline V gene lookup returns CDR1 SNHLY and CDR2 FYNNEI. The V segment lost 6 bases and the J segment 6 bases; nucleotides outside the gene matches: 8. The length of the CDR3 is 14 residues. Here the CDR3 DNA reads TGTGCCAGCAGCCCCAGGGGGTCTGTTCAGCCCCAGCATTTT. It encodes CASSPRGSVQPQHF.

This sequence joins TRBV4-3 and TRBJ2-3, with D possibly matching TRBD2 (5 bases). There are 14 residues in the CDR3. The germline V gene encodes CDR1 LGHNA and CDR2 YSLEER. V was trimmed by 5 bases and J by 0 bases, leaving 9 bases between them. CDR3 DNA sequence: TGCGCCAGCAGCGAGGGCGGGAGCACAGATACGCAGTATTTT. The encoded protein is CASSEGGSTDTQYF.

V and J are TRBV27 and TRBJ2-7; 10 positions match TRBD1. Germline V gives CDR1 MNHEY, CDR2 SMNVEV (reference sequence). V shed 3 bases, J shed 2 bases, and the junction held 10 bases outside the gene matches. The CDR3 length is 17 residues. The CDR3 coding sequence is TGTGCCAGCAGTTTGGAGTGGATAGGGACAGGGGCCTACGAGCAGTACTTC. This translates into CASSLEWIGTGAYEQYF.

The chain employs TRBV19 and TRBJ2-7; 8 bases line up with TRBD1. CDR1 is LNHDA, CDR2 SQIVND, per germline (reference sequence). Unmatched junction bases numbered 8, after V lost 6 bases and J lost 4 bases. The length of the CDR3 is 14 residues. The CDR3 nucleotides are TGTGCCAGTAGGGTAGACAGGGGTTCTTACGAGCAGTACTTC. This codes for CASRVDRGSYEQYF.

J is TRBJ2-3 and V is TRBV6-1; a weak D match, TRBD2 (5 bases). CDR3 length: 15 amino acids. The germline CDR1 and CDR2 sequences are MNHNS and SASEGT. V dropped 6 bases and J dropped 4 bases, with 17 bases sitting between them. Here the CDR3 DNA reads TGTGCCAGCAGCCGTAAAAGGGCCGGGGCAGATACGCAGTATTTT. Translation gives CASSRKRAGADTQYF.

This chain joins TRBV7-2 and TRBJ1-1; weak D call: TRBD1 (5 bases). This CDR3 comprises 13 residues. Looked up from germline, CDR1 is SGHTA and CDR2 is FQGNSA. V lost 2 bases to trimming and J lost 5 bases, with 9 bases between them. The CDR3 DNA is TGTGCCAGCAGCTTACAGGGAAGGACTGAAGCTTTCTTT. The encoded protein is CASSLQGRTEAFF.

The genes are TRBV4-2 and TRBJ2-7, with 11 bases lining up with TRBD2. The CDR3 is 16 residues long. V lost 3 bases, J lost 0 bases, and 4 bases stayed unmatched. The germline V gene has CDR1 LGHNA and CDR2 YNFKEQ. Written as DNA, the CDR3 is TGTGCCAGCAGCCAGGCCGGGACTAGCGGCTCCTACGAGCAGTACTTC. Encoded protein: CASSQAGTSGSYEQYF.